Described below is a single TCR beta chain sequence and its context. These data originate in a study of cytomegalovirus exposure and HLA in healthy donors. Regarding donors, all were healthy bone marrow donors. From germline, CDR1 is SGHRS and CDR2 YFSETQ. CDR3 length: 15 residues. Trimming removed 4 bases at V and 3 bases at J, with 16 bases between. It was with 60 Vbeta and 13 Jbeta primers that the PCR ran. The repertoire was sequenced with immunoSEQ multiplex PCR; TCRdb's copy has only in-frame clones and lacks some. The sample gives about 190,000 clones, about 80% of which show up once; approximately 3.6% is in the top ten.

This sequence originates from a middle-aged man in good health and CMV-seropositive. What was sequenced was PBMCs. The genes are TRBV5-1 and TRBJ2-5; no clear D. CDR3 bases: TGCGCCAGCAGCCCCCAGCAGAGGAAAGAAGAGACCCAGTACTTC. As protein: CASSPQQRKEETQYF.